This entry concerns a single TCR beta chain. The germline V gene has CDR1 SGHKS and CDR2 YYEKEE (reference sequence). The CDR3 extends over 17 amino acids. Trimming removed 4 bases at V and 5 bases at J, with 22 bases between. Here immunoSEQ multiplex PCR was the method, and the copy in TCRdb shows in-frame clones only, minus some. This sample carries 20,000 to 30,000 clones, roughly 85% of them seen once, and the ten largest clones take about 20%. This record comes from a study of lymphopenia after photon versus proton radiotherapy. The sample in question was peripheral blood, obtained from a patient treated with proton-based radiotherapy. The rearrangement links TRBV5-5 to TRBJ2-1; no clear D. This TCR was recovered from a woman in her seventies with pancreatic cancer. The CDR3 protein is CASSPKPSPSSNNEQFF. DNA for the CDR3: TGTGCCAGCAGCCCAAAGCCAAGTCCCTCCTCGAACAATGAGCAGTTCTTC.